The 16 T cell receptor beta chains presented below share a single source sample, sequenced in a study of T cell responses to AZD1222 COVID-19 vaccine. Using immunoSEQ multiplex PCR, the repertoire was profiled, and TCRdb retains in-frame clones only, with some absent. The sample records under 200,000 clones, 94% being singletons. The sequencing used peripheral blood, collected on day 0 of AZD1222 vaccination. These receptors were collected from an adult in good health.

This chain connects TRBV5-1 to TRBJ2-3; D not resolved. Germline CDR1 and CDR2: SGHRS and YFSETQ. The CDR3 has 16 amino acids. Deletions cut 2 bases from V and 0 bases from J, with 13 bases between. CDR3 protein: CASSFWAENSTDTQYF. CDR3 nucleotide sequence: TGCGCCAGCAGCTTTTGGGCGGAGAATAGCACAGATACGCAGTATTTT.

The chain couples TRBV6-5 to TRBJ2-7, with TRBD2 matching 7 bases. Germline V CDR1 and CDR2: MNHEY, SVGAGI. V gave up 4 bases and J gave up 3 bases; unmatched junction bases: 6. The CDR3 sequence is 14 residues long. The CDR3 DNA reads TGTGCCAGCAGTTCCCCGGCTAGCGGCTACGAGCAGTACTTC. Translation: CASSSPASGYEQYF.

In its sample, this clone was seen a few times. This CDR3 reads CASSSYDSTEAFF. The CDR3 DNA is TGTGCCAGCAGTTCCTACGACTCCACTGAAGCTTTCTTT. The chain uses TRBV28 and TRBJ1-1; D ambiguous. CDR1 is MDHEN and CDR2 is SYDVKM in the germline V gene. V lost 4 bases and J 4 bases, leaving 10 bases between the germline ends. The CDR3 length is 13 residues.

The V call is TRBV9, the J call TRBJ1-1; possible D gene TRBD1, 5 bases. Trimming stripped 3 bases from V and 2 bases from J, with 8 bases between. This CDR3 comprises 13 residues. CDR1 and CDR2 from the germline V gene are SGDLS and YYNGEE. CDR3 residues: CASSADRNTEAFF. Written as DNA, the CDR3 is TGTGCCAGCAGCGCAGACAGAAACACTGAAGCTTTCTTT.

The chain couples TRBV2 to TRBJ1-2, with 8 positions matching TRBD1. CDR1 and CDR2 (germline): SNHLY, FYNNEI. Trimming at V came to 5 bases and at J to 1 base, leaving 6 bases not matched to a gene. The CDR3 extends over 15 amino acids. The CDR3 loop is CASSWTGQNNYGYTF. CDR3 in DNA: TGTGCCAGCAGTTGGACAGGGCAAAATAACTATGGCTACACCTTC. The whole variable domain, filled in from reference TRBV2 and TRBJ1-2, reads EPEVTQTPSHQVTQMGQEVILRCVPISNHLYFYWYRQILGQKVEFLVSFYNNEISEKSEIFDDQFSVERPDGSNFTLKIRSTKLEDSAMYFCASSWTGQNNYGYTFGSGTRLTVV.

The V gene is TRBV5-5, the J gene TRBJ2-7; the D is unclear. This CDR3 has 17 residues. Germline V gene lookup returns CDR1 SGHKS and CDR2 YYEKEE (reference sequence). Trimming stripped 0 bases from V and 4 bases from J, with 20 bases between. The CDR3 is CASSLAHSTRAQYEQYF. As DNA, the CDR3 is TGTGCCAGCAGCTTGGCTCACTCGACAAGGGCCCAGTACGAGCAGTACTTC.

The chain employs TRBV29-1 and TRBJ2-4; the match to TRBD1 covers 7 bases. V was pared by 6 bases and J by 9 bases, with 8 bases of the junction left unmatched. This CDR3 region has 12 residues. CDR1 is SQVTM and CDR2 is ANQGSEA in the germline V gene. CDR3 DNA: TGCAGCGTCCGACAGGGATACGGCATTCAGTACTTC. The encoded protein is CSVRQGYGIQYF.

This clone was recorded once. This rearrangement joins TRBV5-4 to TRBJ1-1, with D unresolved. Germline values: CDR1 SGHNT, CDR2 YYREEE (reference sequence). The V gene lost 4 bases and the J gene lost 7 bases, with 14 bases spanning the gap. This CDR3 has 13 amino acids. CDR3 amino acids: CASSPQTEFEAFF. In DNA form, the CDR3 reads TGTGCCAGCAGCCCGCAGACGGAGTTTGAAGCTTTCTTT.

The CDR3 is CASSSNPPQAAYGYTF. The CDR3 bases are TGCGCCAGCAGCTCAAACCCCCCGCAGGCAGCCTATGGCTACACCTTC. The chain recombines TRBV5-1 with TRBJ1-2; no reliable D call. Deletions cut 3 bases from V and 4 bases from J, with 19 bases between. CDR1 is SGHRS and CDR2 is YFSETQ in the germline V gene. The CDR3 covers 16 residues.

The chain links TRBV3-1 (or the pseudogene TRBV3-2) to TRBJ1-5, with D hard to call. V lost 8 bases and J lost 4, with 3 bases in between. The germline V gene has CDR1 LGHDT and CDR2 YNNKEL (reference sequence). CDR3 size: 10 residues. The CDR3 reads CASANQPQHF. The CDR3 region has the DNA TGTGCCAGCGCGAATCAGCCCCAGCATTTT.

The chain joins TRBV5-6 to TRBJ1-2; D not resolved. V was clipped by 3 bases and J by 4 bases, with 7 bases between them. Germline V gene lookup returns CDR1 SGHDT and CDR2 YYEEEE. The CDR3 sequence is 12 residues long. CDR3 bases: TGTGCCAGCAGCTCCCGCCCCTATGGCTACACCTTC. Its translation: CASSSRPYGYTF.

In DNA form, the CDR3 reads TGTGCCTGGAGTCGCAGCGGGTCTACCTACGAGCAGTACTTC. The encoded protein is CAWSRSGSTYEQYF. The gene calls are TRBV30 and TRBJ2-7; D perhaps matches TRBD2 (6 bases). Germline V lookup: CDR1 GTSNPN, CDR2 SVGIG (reference sequence). The length of the CDR3 is 14 residues. Trimming left V 2 bases short and J 2 bases short, with 13 bases between.

The chain joins TRBV10-3 to TRBJ1-5, with D uncertain. Germline V gene lookup returns CDR1 ENHRY and CDR2 SYGVKD. The CDR3 sequence is 13 residues long. V lost 4 bases to trimming and J lost 5 bases, with 9 bases between them. CDR3 sequence reads: CAISGAEDQPQHF. In DNA form, the CDR3 reads TGTGCCATCAGTGGCGCCGAGGATCAGCCCCAGCATTTT.

This clone was detected once. The genes are TRBV3-1 (or the pseudogene TRBV3-2) and TRBJ1-1; no reliable D call. This CDR3 contains 14 residues. CDR1 LGHDT and CDR2 YNNKEL come from the germline V gene (reference sequence). V gave up 4 bases and J gave up 4 bases, with 13 bases separating them. The CDR3 reads CASSPPLLGTEAFF. The CDR3 region has the DNA TGTGCCAGCAGCCCCCCCCTTCTGGGCACTGAAGCTTTCTTT.

This clone is a singleton in its sample. The chain uses TRBV3-1 (or the pseudogene TRBV3-2) and TRBJ2-3, with TRBD1 matching over 8 bases. The CDR3 is made up of 17 amino acids. The germline CDR1 and CDR2 sequences are LGHDT and YNNKEL (reference sequence). Losses at the gene ends were 0 bases for V and 0 bases for J; bases not matched to a gene: 5. For the CDR3, the DNA is TGTGCCAGCAGCCAAGAGACAGGGGACATAAGCACAGATACGCAGTATTTT. This translates into CASSQETGDISTDTQYF.

The chain carries TRBV27 and TRBJ2-7, with 7 bases lining up with TRBD2. J gave up 2 bases and V 5 bases, and 3 bases lay outside the gene matches. The germline CDR1 and CDR2 sequences are MNHEY and SMNVEV (reference sequence). This CDR3 is 13 amino acids long. The DNA for the CDR3 is TGTGCCAGCAGTGGAGGACTAGCCTACGAGCAGTACTTC. Its protein product is CASSGGLAYEQYF.